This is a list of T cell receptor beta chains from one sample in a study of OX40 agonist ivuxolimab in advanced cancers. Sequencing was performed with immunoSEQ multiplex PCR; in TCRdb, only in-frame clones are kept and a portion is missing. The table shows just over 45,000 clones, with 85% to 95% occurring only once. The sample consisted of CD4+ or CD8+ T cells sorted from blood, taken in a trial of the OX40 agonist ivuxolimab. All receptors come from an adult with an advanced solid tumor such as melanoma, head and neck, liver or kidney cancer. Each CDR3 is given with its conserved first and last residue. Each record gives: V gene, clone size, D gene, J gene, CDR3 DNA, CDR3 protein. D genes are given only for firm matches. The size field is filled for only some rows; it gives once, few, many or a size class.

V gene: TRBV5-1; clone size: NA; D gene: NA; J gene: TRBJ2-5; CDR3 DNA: TGCGCCAGCAGCTTGGTGCAAGTAGTCCAAGAGACCCAGTACTTC; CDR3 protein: CASSLVQVVQETQYF
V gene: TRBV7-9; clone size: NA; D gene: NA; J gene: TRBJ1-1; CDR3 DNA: TGTGCCAGCAGCCGAAACGAGGTTGAAGCTTTCTTT; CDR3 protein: CASSRNEVEAFF
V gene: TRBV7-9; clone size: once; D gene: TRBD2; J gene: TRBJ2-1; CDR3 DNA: TGTGCCAGCAGCCCAGGACTAGCGGGAGGGCCAGGAAATGAGCAGTTCTTC; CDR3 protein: CASSPGLAGGPGNEQFF
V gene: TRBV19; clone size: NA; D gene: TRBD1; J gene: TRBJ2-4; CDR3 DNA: TGTGCCAGTAGTATAGTTGGGAGACAGGGAATCAAAAACATTCAGTACTTC; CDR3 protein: CASSIVGRQGIKNIQYF
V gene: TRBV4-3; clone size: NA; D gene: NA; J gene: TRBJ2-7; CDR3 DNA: TGCGCCAGCAGCCAGAGCCGGGGGAACTCCTACGAGCAGTACTTC; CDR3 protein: CASSQSRGNSYEQYF
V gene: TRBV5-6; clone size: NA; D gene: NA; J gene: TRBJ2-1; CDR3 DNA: TGTGCCAGCAGCTCTCGAGACATGTACAATGAGCAGTTCTTC; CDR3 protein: CASSSRDMYNEQFF
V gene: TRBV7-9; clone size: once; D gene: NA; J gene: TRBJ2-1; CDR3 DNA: TGTGCCAGCAGCGACTCTCGGGGGATACTCAATGAGCAGTTCTTC; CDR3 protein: CASSDSRGILNEQFF
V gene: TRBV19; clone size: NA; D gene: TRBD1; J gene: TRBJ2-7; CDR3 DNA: TGTGCCAGTAGTATGGGCCAGGGGGCTCCCTACGAGCAGTACTTC; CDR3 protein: CASSMGQGAPYEQYF
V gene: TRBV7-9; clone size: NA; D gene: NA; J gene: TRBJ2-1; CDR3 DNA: TGTGCCAGCAGTCGCGCGGAGCAGTTCTTC; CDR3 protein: CASSRAEQFF
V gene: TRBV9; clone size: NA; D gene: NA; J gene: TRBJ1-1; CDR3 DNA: TGTGCCAGCAGCCCGGGACCCCTAGCGAACACTGAAGCTTTCTTT; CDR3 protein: CASSPGPLANTEAFF
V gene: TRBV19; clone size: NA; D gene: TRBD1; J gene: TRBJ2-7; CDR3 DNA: TGTGCCAGTAGTTTCGGGACAGCCTACGAGCAGTACTTC; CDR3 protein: CASSFGTAYEQYF
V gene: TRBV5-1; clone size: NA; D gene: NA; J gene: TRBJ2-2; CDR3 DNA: TGCGCCAGCAGCCCCCTTAGCGGTAACACCGGGGAGCTGTTTTTT; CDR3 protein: CASSPLSGNTGELFF
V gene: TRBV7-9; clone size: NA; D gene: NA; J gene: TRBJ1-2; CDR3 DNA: TGTGCCAGCAGCTTTGTAAGCGGAGCCAGCTACACCTTC; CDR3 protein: CASSFVSGASYTF
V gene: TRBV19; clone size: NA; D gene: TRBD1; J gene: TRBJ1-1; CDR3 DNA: TGTGCCAGTAGTCCCGGGACAGGAACTGAAGCTTTCTTT; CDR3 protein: CASSPGTGTEAFF
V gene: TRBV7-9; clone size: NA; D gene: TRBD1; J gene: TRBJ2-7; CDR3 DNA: TGTGCCAGCAGCTTAGGGGACAGGGTGGCCGAGCAGTACTTC; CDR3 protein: CASSLGDRVAEQYF
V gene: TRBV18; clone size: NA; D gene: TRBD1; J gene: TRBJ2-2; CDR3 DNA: TGTGCCAGCTCACCACCTTCGACAGGGGAGCTTCACACCGGGGAGCTGTTTTTT; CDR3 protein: CASSPPSTGELHTGELFF
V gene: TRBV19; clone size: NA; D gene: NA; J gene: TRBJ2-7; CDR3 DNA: TGTGCCACTCGGGCAGGGAAACTTGGCTCCTACGAGCAGTACTTC; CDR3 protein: CATRAGKLGSYEQYF
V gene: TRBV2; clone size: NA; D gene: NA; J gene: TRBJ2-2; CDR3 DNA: TGTGCCAGCAGTGGTTCGCTACCGAACACCGGGGAGCTGTTTTTT; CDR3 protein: CASSGSLPNTGELFF
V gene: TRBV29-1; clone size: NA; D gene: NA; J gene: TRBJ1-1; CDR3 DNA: TGCAGCGTTGTTCACAGGGCAAATCCCTTGAGCACTGAAGCTTTCTTT; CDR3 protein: CSVVHRANPLSTEAFF
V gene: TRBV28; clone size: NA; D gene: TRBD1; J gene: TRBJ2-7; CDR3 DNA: TGTGCCAGCACTCCCGACAGGGGCTATTACGAGCAGTACTTC; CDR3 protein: CASTPDRGYYEQYF
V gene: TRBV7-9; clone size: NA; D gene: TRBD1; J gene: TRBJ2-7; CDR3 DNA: TGTGCCAGCAGCCCGGACAGGGACTACGAGCAGTACTTC; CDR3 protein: CASSPDRDYEQYF
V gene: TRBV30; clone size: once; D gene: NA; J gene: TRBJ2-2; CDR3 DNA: TGTGCCTGGAGTTCGCCCCCGGAGCTGTTTTTT; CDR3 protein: CAWSSPPELFF
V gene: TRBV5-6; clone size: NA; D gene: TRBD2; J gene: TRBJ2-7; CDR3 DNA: TGTGCCAGCAGCGAGGGACTAGTTTCCTACGAGCAGTACTTC; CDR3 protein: CASSEGLVSYEQYF
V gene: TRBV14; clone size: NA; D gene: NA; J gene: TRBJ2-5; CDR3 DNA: TGTGCCAGCAGCCCCCCTCCCGGAGGGCCCCAACAAGAGACCCAGTACTTC; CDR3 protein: CASSPPPGGPQQETQYF
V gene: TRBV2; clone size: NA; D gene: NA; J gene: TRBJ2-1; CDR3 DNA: TGTGCCAGCGACAAAGACAATGAGCAGTTCTTC; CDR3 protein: CASDKDNEQFF
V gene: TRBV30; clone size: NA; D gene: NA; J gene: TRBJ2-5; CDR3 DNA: TGTGCCTGGAGTCAAGGTCAGGCCGGGGAGACCCAGTACTTC; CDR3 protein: CAWSQGQAGETQYF
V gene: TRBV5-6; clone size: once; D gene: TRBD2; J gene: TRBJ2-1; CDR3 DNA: TGTGCCAGCAGCATTACTAGCGAGACCTACAATGAGCAGTTCTTC; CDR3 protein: CASSITSETYNEQFF
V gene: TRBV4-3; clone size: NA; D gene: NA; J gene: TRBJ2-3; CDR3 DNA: TGCGCCAGCAGCCAAACAGATTCTCTCGCGGCCCCCGTTTTCACAGATACGCAGTATTTT; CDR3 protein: CASSQTDSLAAPVFTDTQYF
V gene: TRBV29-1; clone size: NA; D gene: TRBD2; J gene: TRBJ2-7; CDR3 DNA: TGCAGCGTTCGACTAGCCCAAAACGAGCAGTACTTC; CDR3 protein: CSVRLAQNEQYF
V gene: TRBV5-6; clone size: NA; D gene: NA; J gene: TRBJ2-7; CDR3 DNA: TGTGCCAGCAGCTCTGGGGACCGTTCCTCCTACGAGCAGTACTTC; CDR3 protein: CASSSGDRSSYEQYF
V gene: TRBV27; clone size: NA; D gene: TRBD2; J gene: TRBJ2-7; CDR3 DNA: TGTGCCAGCAGTCCTCCGGGACTAGCGGGGGAAGAGTACTTC; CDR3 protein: CASSPPGLAGEEYF
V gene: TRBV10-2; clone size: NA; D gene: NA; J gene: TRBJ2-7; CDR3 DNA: TGCGCCAGCTCACCCCGGTCCGTATCCTCCTACGAGCAGTACTTC; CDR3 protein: CASSPRSVSSYEQYF
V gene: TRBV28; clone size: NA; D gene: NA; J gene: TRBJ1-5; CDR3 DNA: TGTGCCAGCAGCAGGAGGGGTAGGGATCAGCCCCAGCATTTT; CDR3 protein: CASSRRGRDQPQHF
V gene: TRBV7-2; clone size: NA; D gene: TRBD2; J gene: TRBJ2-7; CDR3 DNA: TGTGCCAGCAGCTTACCCCCGGGGACTAGATATGACGAGCAGTACTTC; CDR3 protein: CASSLPPGTRYDEQYF
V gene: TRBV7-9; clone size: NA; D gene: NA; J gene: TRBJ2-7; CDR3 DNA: TGTGCCAGCAGCTCTGGCCCCGGGGAGTACTTC; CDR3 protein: CASSSGPGEYF
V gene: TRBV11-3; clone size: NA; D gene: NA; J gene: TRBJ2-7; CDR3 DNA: TGTGCCAGCAGCTTAGTAGTAGGCTACGAGCAGTACTTC; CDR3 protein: CASSLVVGYEQYF
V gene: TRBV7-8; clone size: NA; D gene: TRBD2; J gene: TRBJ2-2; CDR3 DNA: TGTGCCAGCAGCTTAGCGTGGGCTAGCGGGAAGGGCGGGGAGCTGTTTTTT; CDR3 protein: CASSLAWASGKGGELFF
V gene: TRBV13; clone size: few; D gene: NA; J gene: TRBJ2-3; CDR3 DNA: TGTGCCAGCAGTCATAAGACGGGAGAAATGGATACGCAGTATTTT; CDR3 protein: CASSHKTGEMDTQYF
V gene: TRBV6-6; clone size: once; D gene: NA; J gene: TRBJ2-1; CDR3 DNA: TGTGCCAGCAGTTACAGCCGGCAGCCACCCGACAATGAGCAGTTCTTC; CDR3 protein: CASSYSRQPPDNEQFF